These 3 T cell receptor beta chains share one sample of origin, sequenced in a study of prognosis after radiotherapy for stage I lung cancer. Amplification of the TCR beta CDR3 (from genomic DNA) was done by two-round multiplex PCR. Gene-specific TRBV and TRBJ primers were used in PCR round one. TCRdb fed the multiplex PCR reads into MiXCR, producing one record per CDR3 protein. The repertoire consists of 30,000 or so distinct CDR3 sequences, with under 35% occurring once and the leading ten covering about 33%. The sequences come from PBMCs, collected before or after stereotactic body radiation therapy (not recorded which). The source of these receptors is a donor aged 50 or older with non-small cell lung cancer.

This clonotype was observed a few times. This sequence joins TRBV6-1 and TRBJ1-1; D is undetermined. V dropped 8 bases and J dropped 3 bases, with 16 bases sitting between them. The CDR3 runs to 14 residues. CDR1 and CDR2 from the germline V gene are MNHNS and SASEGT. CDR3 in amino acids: CASYSVSSYTEAFF. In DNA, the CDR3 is TGTGCCAGCTATTCTGTCTCAAGCTACACTGAAGCTTTCTTT.

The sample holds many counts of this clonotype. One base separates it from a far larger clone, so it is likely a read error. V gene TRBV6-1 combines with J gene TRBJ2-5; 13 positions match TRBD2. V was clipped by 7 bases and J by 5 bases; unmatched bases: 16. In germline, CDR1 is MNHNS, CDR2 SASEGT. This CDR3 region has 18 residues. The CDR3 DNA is TGTGCCAGCATTTCGGGCCGAGCCGGGACTAGCGGGATGGAGACCCAGTACTTC. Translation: CASISGRAGTSGMETQYF.

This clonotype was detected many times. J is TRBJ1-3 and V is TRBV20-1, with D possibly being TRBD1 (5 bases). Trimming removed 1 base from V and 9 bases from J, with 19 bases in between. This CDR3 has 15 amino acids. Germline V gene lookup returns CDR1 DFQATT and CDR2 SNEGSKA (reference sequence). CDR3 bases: TGCAGTGCTAGAGGTCGACTCTCAACGGGGGGCACCATATATTTT. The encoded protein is CSARGRLSTGGTIYF.